These 30 T cell receptor beta chains share one sample of origin, sequenced in a study of T-cell memory formation after mild COVID-19. In TCRdb, the 5' RACE reads were re-called with MiXCR into one record per CDR3 protein. The data contain 25,000 to 35,000 distinct CDR3 sequences, 7.4% of them singletons. Sequenced sample: PBMCs or a T cell subset sorted from them (not recorded which). The receptor set was obtained from an adult woman who had mild COVID-19 (a few samples of this study predate the infection). Cell type and time point are not known.

This clonotype was recorded many times. V gene TRBV7-2 combines with J gene TRBJ2-1; TRBD2 aligns across 10 bases. The CDR3 spans 15 residues. Germline V gives CDR1 SGHTA, CDR2 FQGNSA. The junction had 8 bases not matched to a gene; V was cut back by 5 bases and J by 7 bases. CDR3 nucleotide sequence: TGTGCCAGCAGCATACTAGCGGGGAGCGCAAATGAGCAGTTCTTC. It encodes CASSILAGSANEQFF.

There are many counts of this clonotype. This chain uses TRBV5-1 with TRBJ2-2, with 13 bases matching TRBD2. The CDR3 consists of 14 residues. The germline gives CDR1 SGHRS, CDR2 YFSETQ. After removal of 9 bases from V and 6 bases from J, the junction contained 5 bases not matched to a gene. The CDR3 loop is CATGLAGDSGELFF. The CDR3 bases are TGCGCCACCGGACTAGCGGGAGATTCCGGGGAGCTGTTTTTT. The full variable domain, completed using reference TRBV5-1 and TRBJ2-2, is KAGVTQTPRYLIKTRGQQVTLSCSPISGHRSVSWYQQTPGQGLQFLFEYFSETQRNKGNFPGRFSGRQFSNSRSEMNVSTLELGDSALYLCATGLAGDSGELFFGEGSRLTVL.

V usage is TRBV5-4 and J usage is TRBJ1-2, with unresolved D. CDR1 SGHNT and CDR2 YYREEE come from the germline V gene (reference sequence). The CDR3 covers 17 residues. Trimming stripped 0 bases from V and 2 bases from J, with 17 bases between. The CDR3 bases are TGTGCCAGCAGCTTGGGCCGACGGGAGGGCAGAAACTATGGCTACACCTTC. It translates to CASSLGRREGRNYGYTF.

The table lists this clonotype with many counts. CDR3 DNA: TGTGCCAGCAGCCAAGGAATAGATCCGCACAATGAGCAGTTCTTC. Translation: CASSQGIDPHNEQFF. The J gene is TRBJ2-1, the V gene TRBV14, with no clear D. V lost 1 base and J 5 bases, leaving 12 bases between the germline ends. In germline, CDR1 is SGHDN, CDR2 FVKESK. This CDR3 is built from 15 residues. Full variable domain (missing parts from reference TRBV14 and TRBJ2-1): EAGVTQFPSHSVIEKGQTVTLRCDPISGHDNLYWYRRVMGKEIKFLLHFVKESKQDESGMPNNRFLAERTGGTYSTLKVQPAELEDSGVYFCASSQGIDPHNEQFFGPGTRLTVL.

In this sample, this clonotype turned up many times. The rearrangement links TRBV20-1 to TRBJ2-1, with TRBD1 matching 9 bases. The CDR3 is 16 residues long. The germline CDR1 and CDR2 sequences are DFQATT and SNEGSKA (reference sequence). J was trimmed by 7 bases and V by 2 bases; bases with no gene match: 12. The CDR3 reads CSARPSDRGIGNEQFF. As DNA, the CDR3 is TGCAGTGCTAGACCATCGGACAGGGGAATTGGAAATGAGCAGTTCTTC.

This clonotype was seen ten or more times. The CDR3 is CASSPEPGLAGGEFF. The CDR3 DNA reads as TGCGCCAGCAGCCCAGAGCCGGGACTAGCGGGGGGGGAGTTCTTC. This chain links TRBV5-1 with TRBJ2-1, with 16 bases aligning to TRBD2. The CDR3 spans 15 residues. Trimming cost V 4 bases and J 14 bases; bases outside gene matches: 9. The germline gives CDR1 SGHRS, CDR2 YFSETQ.

This clonotype was recorded many times. The V call is TRBV28, the J call TRBJ1-2; 10 bases map to TRBD1. This CDR3 contains 14 residues. V shed 5 bases and J 4 bases; nucleotides not matched to a gene: 4. Germline V gene data show CDR1 as MDHEN and CDR2 as SYDVKM. The DNA of the CDR3 is TGTGCCAGCAGTCCAGGACAGGGGGTCTATGGCTACACCTTC. Residues: CASSPGQGVYGYTF.

This clonotype was picked up many times. This chain uses TRBV25-1 with TRBJ2-3; D call uncertain. Trimming took 7 bases from V and 0 from J, leaving 11 bases between them. The CDR3 has 14 residues. From germline, CDR1 is MGHDK and CDR2 SYGVNS. The CDR3 DNA reads as TGTGCCAGCACCCCGGGTTCTAGCACAGATACGCAGTATTTT. Protein: CASTPGSSTDTQYF.

Many counts were recorded for this clonotype. The V and J genes are TRBV20-1 and TRBJ1-1; a possible D gene is TRBD1 (5 bases). V lost 5 bases, J lost 3 bases, and 10 bases lay in between. The CDR3 totals 12 residues. Germline V gene lookup returns CDR1 DFQATT and CDR2 SNEGSKA (reference sequence). The CDR3 DNA reads as TGCAGTGCTTGGGGGGGGGACACTGAAGCTTTCTTT. Amino acid sequence: CSAWGGDTEAFF.

This clonotype was seen many times. The chain is built from TRBV20-1 and TRBJ1-5; 11 bases map to TRBD1. The CDR3 is 12 residues long. The J segment lost 6 bases and the V segment lost 6 bases, leaving 1 base of the junction unmatched. Germline V gives CDR1 DFQATT, CDR2 SNEGSKA (reference sequence). CDR3 nucleotides: TGCAGTGCGGGGACAGGGGGTCAGCCCCAGCATTTT. It translates to CSAGTGGQPQHF.

This clonotype was observed many times. The chain recombines TRBV20-1 with TRBJ2-5, with unresolved D. V was trimmed by 6 bases and J by 3 bases, leaving 14 bases between them. Germline lookup yields CDR1 DFQATT and CDR2 SNEGSKA (reference sequence). The CDR3 length is 13 residues. The CDR3 protein is CSAPDQRKETQYF. In DNA form, the CDR3 reads TGCAGTGCCCCGGACCAGCGCAAAGAGACCCAGTACTTC.

In its sample, this clonotype was seen many times. The rearrangement joins TRBV3-1 to TRBJ2-6; the D call may be TRBD1 or TRBD2 (5 bases each). The germline V and J ends were trimmed by 6 bases and 2 bases, with 20 bases remaining between them. This CDR3 is 18 amino acids long. Germline V CDR1 and CDR2: LGHDT, YNNKEL (reference sequence). CDR3 residues: CASSYSPGPTTGANVLTF. The CDR3 DNA sequence: TGTGCCAGCAGTTACAGTCCGGGACCAACAACTGGGGCCAACGTCCTGACTTTC.

This clonotype was observed many times. V and J are TRBV30 and TRBJ1-1; the D is unclear. Deletions cut 0 bases from V and 5 bases from J, with 10 bases between. The V gene's germline CDR1 is GTSNPN and CDR2 SVGIG (reference sequence). The CDR3 has 13 amino acids. The CDR3: CAWSVQLGTEAFF. DNA for the CDR3: TGTGCCTGGAGTGTACAACTAGGGACTGAAGCTTTCTTT. Drawing the rest from reference TRBV30 and TRBJ1-1, the complete variable domain is SQTIHQWPATLVQPVGSPLSLECTVEGTSNPNLYWYRQAAGRGLQLLFYSVGIGQISSEVPQNLSASRPQDRQFILSSKKLLLSDSGFYLCAWSVQLGTEAFFGQGTRLTVV.

This clonotype came up many times. This chain uses TRBV20-1 with TRBJ2-3, with 8 bases lining up with TRBD2. This CDR3 has 13 amino acids. Germline V CDR1 and CDR2: DFQATT, SNEGSKA (reference sequence). The J segment lost 2 bases and the V segment lost 5 bases, leaving 3 bases of the junction unmatched. The CDR3 coding sequence is TGCAGTGCTGAGACTAGCGACACAGATACGCAGTATTTT. Amino acids: CSAETSDTDTQYF.

This clonotype was seen many times. The genes are TRBV18 and TRBJ2-7; D uncertain. The germline V and J ends were trimmed by 3 bases and 0 bases, with 6 bases remaining between them. The germline CDR1 and CDR2 sequences are KGHSH and LQKENI. This CDR3 comprises 13 residues. The CDR3 is CASSPPVSYEQYF. CDR3 in DNA: TGTGCCAGCTCACCCCCCGTCTCCTACGAGCAGTACTTC.

This clonotype has a count of ten or more. J is TRBJ2-7 and V is TRBV5-1; D is possibly TRBD1 or TRBD2 (7 bases each). V was clipped by 4 bases and J by 2 bases, with 10 bases between them. This CDR3 spans 13 amino acids. Germline CDR1 is SGHRS and CDR2 is YFSETQ. The CDR3 sequence: CASSPGGAYEQYF. In DNA, the CDR3 is TGCGCCAGCAGCCCAGGGGGGGCCTACGAGCAGTACTTC. Filled out from reference TRBV5-1 and TRBJ2-7, the complete variable domain reads KAGVTQTPRYLIKTRGQQVTLSCSPISGHRSVSWYQQTPGQGLQFLFEYFSETQRNKGNFPGRFSGRQFSNSRSEMNVSTLELGDSALYLCASSPGGAYEQYFGPGTRLTVT.

This clonotype was observed at least ten times. This chain joins TRBV12-3 or TRBV12-4 and TRBJ1-1; a possible D gene is TRBD1 (5 bases). Trimming left V 7 bases short and J 3 bases short, with 18 bases between. The CDR3 extends over 15 amino acids. This chain's CDR3 is CASNRYYGGDTEAFF. CDR3 coding DNA: TGTGCCAGCAATCGGTACTACGGGGGGGACACTGAAGCTTTCTTT.

CDR3 residues: CASSFSGVEQYF. The CDR3 DNA follows: TGTGCCAGCAGTTTCTCTGGGGTCGAGCAGTACTTC. The chain is built from TRBV12-3 or TRBV12-4 and TRBJ2-7; D gene uncertain. The CDR3 has 12 amino acids. Trimming left V 3 bases short and J 6 bases short, with 9 bases between.

This clonotype was seen repeatedly, ten times or more. The chain employs TRBV20-1 and TRBJ2-2, with 8 bases fitting TRBD1. This CDR3 is 14 amino acids long. With V trimmed by 6 bases and J by 0 bases, 3 bases remained unmatched. Looked up from germline, CDR1 is DFQATT and CDR2 is SNEGSKA (reference sequence). CDR3 sequence reads: CSAQGAANTGELFF. CDR3 nucleotide sequence: TGCAGTGCGCAGGGGGCAGCGAACACCGGGGAGCTGTTTTTT.

This chain links TRBV30 with TRBJ1-3; D gene unclear. CDR1 GTSNPN and CDR2 SVGIG come from the germline V gene (reference sequence). The CDR3 consists of 14 residues. V was clipped by 2 bases and J by 0 bases, with 8 bases between them. Here the CDR3 DNA reads TGTGCCTGGAGTCTCTCACACTCTGGAAACACCATATATTTT. It is translated as CAWSLSHSGNTIYF. Based on the CDR3 plus reference TRBV30 and TRBJ1-3, the full variable domain is SQTIHQWPATLVQPVGSPLSLECTVEGTSNPNLYWYRQAAGRGLQLLFYSVGIGQISSEVPQNLSASRPQDRQFILSSKKLLLSDSGFYLCAWSLSHSGNTIYFGEGSWLTVV.

This clonotype was seen repeatedly, ten times or more. The gene calls are TRBV7-3 and TRBJ2-1; 7 bases fit TRBD2. This CDR3 has 18 amino acids. The V gene's germline CDR1 is SGHTA and CDR2 FQGTGA. V gave up 1 base and J gave up 2 bases; unmatched junction bases: 11. The CDR3 here is CASSLMLGTTSPYNEQFF. CDR3 bases: TGTGCCAGCAGCTTAATGTTGGGGACTACCTCCCCCTACAATGAGCAGTTCTTC.

This clonotype was recorded many times. The rearrangement links TRBV6-2 or TRBV6-3 to TRBJ1-4; D not resolved. The CDR3 sequence is 15 residues long. The V end lost 2 bases, the J end lost 5 bases, and 12 bases lay between the germline ends. From germline, CDR1 is MNHEY and CDR2 SVGEGT. The CDR3 coding sequence is TGTGCCAGCAGTTACCTCGGAGGCCGGAATGAAAAACTGTTTTTT. It translates to CASSYLGGRNEKLFF.

By frequency in the sample, this clonotype is medium-sized. The chain employs TRBV5-5 and TRBJ2-2; D might be TRBD2 (5 bases). CDR3 length: 16 amino acids. The V gene's germline CDR1 is SGHKS and CDR2 YYEKEE (reference sequence). V lost 4 bases and J 1 base, leaving 14 bases between the germline ends. CDR3 region: CASSRGLWENTGELFF. DNA for the CDR3: TGTGCCAGCAGCCGCGGGTTGTGGGAGAACACCGGGGAGCTGTTTTTT.

This clonotype was observed many times. The CDR3 nucleotides are TGTGCCAGCAGCTTATTTGGACAGGAGCAGTTCTTC. This gives the protein CASSLFGQEQFF. The chain has TRBV7-9 and TRBJ2-1, with a tentative D call TRBD1 (6 bases). The ends were cut back, 2 bases at V and 10 bases at J, with 9 bases in the middle. This CDR3 spans 12 amino acids. The germline CDR1 and CDR2 sequences are SEHNR and FQNEAQ (reference sequence).

This clonotype was observed at least ten times. The chain links TRBV20-1 to TRBJ2-7, with no clear D. CDR1 DFQATT and CDR2 SNEGSKA come from the germline V gene (reference sequence). The CDR3 is made up of 14 amino acids. V was clipped by 3 bases and J by 3 bases, with 15 bases between them. CDR3 region: CSARKQADFYEQYF. In DNA, the CDR3 is TGCAGTGCTAGGAAGCAGGCCGATTTCTACGAGCAGTACTTC.

The table lists this clonotype with many counts. The chain uses TRBV29-1 and TRBJ2-3, with D perhaps matching TRBD1 (5 bases). Trimming pared 6 bases from V and 4 bases from J, leaving 11 bases between. This CDR3 has 12 residues. Germline CDR1 is SQVTM and CDR2 is ANQGSEA. Here the CDR3 reads CSVGQNSDTQYF. Written as DNA, the CDR3 is TGCAGCGTCGGACAAAATTCAGATACGCAGTATTTT.

The chain carries TRBV6-4 and TRBJ2-2, with 12 positions matching TRBD1. The CDR3 contains 17 residues. V gave up 2 bases and J gave up 5 bases; unmatched junction bases: 6. CDR1 is MRHNA and CDR2 is SNTAGT in the germline V gene. CDR3 DNA: TGTGCCAGCAGTGACGGGACAGGGGGCTCGGGGACCGGGGAGCTGTTTTTT. This sequence encodes CASSDGTGGSGTGELFF.

This clonotype has at least ten counts. The chain employs TRBV7-3 and TRBJ2-2; no clear D. This CDR3 contains 15 residues. Germline CDR1 and CDR2: SGHTA and FQGTGA. V lost 2 bases, J lost 3 bases, and 10 bases lay in between. The CDR3 bases are TGTGCCAGCAGCTTAGGGTTTGGGTACACCGGGGAGCTGTTTTTT. Protein sequence: CASSLGFGYTGELFF.

This clonotype was seen at least ten times. The rearrangement uses TRBV2 and TRBJ2-1; D is uncertain. The V end was cut by 0 bases, the J end by 0 bases, with 9 bases between. Germline V lookup: CDR1 SNHLY, CDR2 FYNNEI. The CDR3 is 16 amino acids. CDR3 sequence (DNA): TGTGCCAGCAGTGAAGCGACAAGGGTCTCCTACAATGAGCAGTTCTTC. This translates into CASSEATRVSYNEQFF.

Ten or more counts support this clonotype. V and J are TRBV20-1 and TRBJ2-2; no definite D call. Looked up from germline, CDR1 is DFQATT and CDR2 is SNEGSKA (reference sequence). The CDR3 is made up of 14 amino acids. The germline V and J ends were trimmed by 5 bases and 1 base, with 11 bases remaining between them. The CDR3 sequence: CSAPFGGNTGELFF. In DNA form, the CDR3 reads TGCAGTGCTCCATTCGGTGGGAACACCGGGGAGCTGTTTTTT.